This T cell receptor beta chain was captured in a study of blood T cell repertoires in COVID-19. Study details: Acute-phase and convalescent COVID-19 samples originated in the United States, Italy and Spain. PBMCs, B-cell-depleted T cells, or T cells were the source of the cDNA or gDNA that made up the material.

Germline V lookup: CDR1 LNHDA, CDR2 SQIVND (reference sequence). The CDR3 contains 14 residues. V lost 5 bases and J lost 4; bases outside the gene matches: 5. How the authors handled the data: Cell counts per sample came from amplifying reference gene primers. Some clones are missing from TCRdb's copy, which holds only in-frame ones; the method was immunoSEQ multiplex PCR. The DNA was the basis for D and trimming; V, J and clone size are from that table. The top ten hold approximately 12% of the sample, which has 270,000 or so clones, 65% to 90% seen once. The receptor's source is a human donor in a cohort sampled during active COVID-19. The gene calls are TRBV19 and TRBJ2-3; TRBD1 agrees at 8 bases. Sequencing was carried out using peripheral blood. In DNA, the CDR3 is TGTGCCAGTAGTCTGCAGGGGGCTGCAGATACGCAGTATTTT. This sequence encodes CASSLQGAADTQYF.